What follows are 30 T cell receptor beta chains derived from one specimen sequenced in a study of shared clonotypes between healthy human individuals. Method: immunoSEQ multiplex PCR; TCRdb's copy keeps in-frame clones and lacks some. The repertoire holds 550,000 to 850,000 clones, roughly 70% seen once, with approximately 1.6% in the top ten. The specimen sequenced was memory CD4+ T cells sorted from blood. Documented subset: CD45RA-negative fraction. The source of these receptors is a young woman in good health.

Turning to this clone: In the same sample, other DNA sequences code for this CDR3. This chain joins TRBV5-1 and TRBJ1-1; D is unresolved. Deletions cut 1 base from V and 0 bases from J, with 7 bases between. There are 14 residues in the CDR3. Germline assignment: CDR1 SGHRS and CDR2 YFSETQ. In nucleotides, the CDR3 is TGCGCCAGCAGCTTGAGAGGGATGAACACTGAAGCTTTCTTT. Its protein product is CASSLRGMNTEAFF.

J is TRBJ1-5 and V is TRBV5-1; TRBD1 is a possible D gene (5 bases). CDR1 and CDR2 (germline): SGHRS, YFSETQ. Trimming removed 4 bases at V and 6 bases at J, with 17 bases between. CDR3 length: 15 residues. This CDR3 reads CASSPGTGRFQPQHF. The CDR3 DNA follows: TGCGCCAGCAGCCCCGGGACTGGTCGCTTTCAGCCCCAGCATTTT.

The CDR3 region has the DNA TGTGCCTGGAGTGTGCTAGCGGGGAACAATGAGCAGTTCTTC. It codes for CAWSVLAGNNEQFF. The chain couples TRBV30 to TRBJ2-1; 9 nucleotides match TRBD2. V dropped 0 bases and J dropped 5; count of bases not matched to a gene: 2. Germline V gives CDR1 GTSNPN, CDR2 SVGIG (reference sequence). CDR3 size: 14 residues.

This chain links TRBV27 with TRBJ2-2, with D unresolved. V gave up 6 bases and J gave up 6 bases, with 8 bases separating them. Germline lookup yields CDR1 MNHEY and CDR2 SMNVEV (reference sequence). The CDR3 has 12 residues. CDR3 amino acids: CASSPFPGELFF. In DNA, the CDR3 is TGTGCCAGCAGCCCCTTTCCCGGGGAGCTGTTTTTT.

The rearrangement joins TRBV28 to TRBJ2-1; a possible D gene is TRBD1 (6 bases). The CDR3 length is 15 residues. With 6 bases removed from V and 0 bases from J, the gap between germline ends came to 12 bases. CDR1 is MDHEN, CDR2 SYDVKM, per germline. The CDR3 sequence: CASRGAASSYNEQFF. CDR3 in DNA: TGTGCCAGCAGGGGGGCCGCTAGCTCCTACAATGAGCAGTTCTTC.

This chain uses TRBV11-2 with TRBJ1-4, with a weak D call TRBD1 (5 bases). The germline V and J ends were trimmed by 5 bases and 3 bases, with 13 bases remaining between them. Germline V CDR1 and CDR2: SGHAT, FQNNGV. This CDR3 has 15 residues. CDR3 bases: TGTGCCAGCAGCCAACACACGGGACCTAATGAAAAACTGTTTTTT. It codes for CASSQHTGPNEKLFF. Filled out from reference TRBV11-2 and TRBJ1-4, the complete variable domain reads EAGVAQSPRYKIIEKRQSVAFWCNPISGHATLYWYQQILGQGPKLLIQFQNNGVVDDSQLPKDRFSAERLKGVDSTLKIQPAKLEDSAVYLCASSQHTGPNEKLFFGSGTQLSVL.

This clone was seen once. The genes are TRBV4-1 and TRBJ2-7, with 11 bases fitting TRBD2. The V gene's germline CDR1 is MGHRA and CDR2 YSYEKL. V shed 4 bases, J shed 4 bases, and the junction held 15 bases outside the gene matches. The CDR3 runs to 18 residues. CDR3 bases: TGCGCCAGCAGCCGAGGTCCTTTTGGCGGGACTAGCGGATACGAGCAGTACTTC. It is translated as CASSRGPFGGTSGYEQYF.

The CDR3, as DNA: TGTGCCAGCAGCGTACAGGGGCTCAATGAGCAGTTCTTC. This translates into CASSVQGLNEQFF. This sequence joins TRBV9 and TRBJ2-1; TRBD1 is a possible D gene (6 bases). V was trimmed by 1 base and J by 6 bases, leaving 8 bases between them. The CDR3 has 13 amino acids. The germline gives CDR1 SGDLS, CDR2 YYNGEE. Full variable domain (rest looked up from reference TRBV9 and TRBJ2-1): DSGVTQTPKHLITATGQRVTLRCSPRSGDLSVYWYQQSLDQGLQFLIQYYNGEERAKGNILERFSAQQFPDLHSELNLSSLELGDSALYFCASSVQGLNEQFFGPGTRLTVL.

The chain is built from TRBV7-2 and TRBJ2-1; 11 bases are a match to TRBD1. The CDR3 sequence is 15 residues long. The V gene end was trimmed by 5 bases and the J gene end by 7 bases; junction bases not matched to a gene: 7. Per germline, CDR1 SGHTA and CDR2 FQGNSA. The DNA for the CDR3 is TGTGCCAGCAGCCCACGGACAGGGGGCAGGAATGAGCAGTTCTTC. Protein product: CASSPRTGGRNEQFF.

This chain uses TRBV28 with TRBJ1-5; 9 bases are shared with TRBD1. There are 17 residues in the CDR3. Per the germline V gene, CDR1 is MDHEN and CDR2 is SYDVKM. V was clipped by 3 bases and J by 4 bases; unmatched bases: 10. CDR3 in amino acids: CASSFRGTGTGNQPQHF. DNA of the CDR3: TGTGCCAGCAGTTTTCGGGGGACCGGGACAGGGAATCAGCCCCAGCATTTT.

This clone has just one count. The genes are TRBV9 and TRBJ1-2, with D uncertain. Trimming shortened V by 0 bases and J by 7 bases, and 7 bases separated the two germline ends. CDR1 SGDLS and CDR2 YYNGEE come from the germline V gene. This CDR3 has 12 amino acids. The CDR3 sequence: CASSVGGSGYTF. The CDR3 bases are TGTGCCAGCAGCGTAGGGGGTTCTGGCTACACCTTC.

On this clone: The junction differs from germline at one of its ends, possibly a read error. The CDR3 DNA reads as TGTGCCAGCAGCTTGGGACACGGAAGGATCTTC. Its protein product is CASSLGHGRIF. V is TRBV5-6 and J is TRBJ2-1; D unclear. This CDR3 spans 11 amino acids. Germline V gene sequence: CDR1 SGHDT, CDR2 YYEEEE.

The chain recombines TRBV10-3 with TRBJ2-3; D is possibly TRBD1 or TRBD2 (5 bases each). The CDR3 sequence is 14 residues long. From germline, CDR1 is ENHRY and CDR2 SYGVKD. The ends were cut back, 4 bases at V and 1 base at J, with 9 bases in the middle. The CDR3 region is CAISAGLGTDTQYF. CDR3 DNA sequence: TGTGCCATCAGTGCGGGGCTAGGCACAGATACGCAGTATTTT.

This clone was observed a few times. The chain recombines TRBV20-1 with TRBJ2-1, with 7 bases lining up with TRBD2. This CDR3 comprises 11 residues. With V trimmed by 5 bases and J by 8 bases, 3 bases remained unmatched. Per the germline V gene, CDR1 is DFQATT and CDR2 is SNEGSKA (reference sequence). The CDR3 spells CSAVTSYEQFF. Written as DNA, the CDR3 is TGCAGTGCTGTGACTAGCTATGAGCAGTTCTTC.

V is TRBV27 and J is TRBJ1-4, with D tentatively TRBD1 (5 bases). Germline CDR1 MNHEY, CDR2 SMNVEV (reference sequence). CDR3 length: 15 amino acids. V dropped 5 bases and J dropped 5 bases, with 15 bases sitting between them. The CDR3 is CASSPLGTVNEKLFF. CDR3 nucleotides: TGTGCCAGCAGTCCTCTGGGGACGGTGAATGAAAAACTGTTTTTT.

The rearrangement uses TRBV10-3 and TRBJ2-1, with D perhaps TRBD2 (6 bases). CDR3 size: 15 residues. Germline V gives CDR1 ENHRY, CDR2 SYGVKD. V dropped 8 bases and J dropped 6 bases, with 20 bases sitting between them. DNA for the CDR3: TGTGCCATCGGAGGGGTGGCAGGGTCGGTCAATGAGCAGTTCTTC. This encodes CAIGGVAGSVNEQFF.

This clone was recorded at least ten times. The chain is built from TRBV7-2 and TRBJ2-1, with TRBD1 matching over 8 bases. The CDR3 extends over 13 amino acids. Germline V lookup: CDR1 SGHTA, CDR2 FQGNSA. J was trimmed by 11 bases and V by 5 bases; bases with no gene match: 8. CDR3 nucleotides: TGTGCCAGCAGCCAGGGGGCGGGCAGCAAGCAGTTCTTC. Translating it yields CASSQGAGSKQFF. Based on the CDR3 plus reference TRBV7-2 and TRBJ2-1, the full variable domain is GAGVSQSPSNKVTEKGKDVELRCDPISGHTALYWYRQSLGQGLEFLIYFQGNSAPDKSGLPSDRFSAERTGGSVSTLTIQRTQQEDSAVYLCASSQGAGSKQFFGPGTRLTVL.

This clone occurred a few times. The genes are TRBV5-1 and TRBJ2-1; D remains ambiguous. The CDR3 spans 15 residues. CDR1 is SGHRS and CDR2 is YFSETQ in the germline V gene. The V end lost 5 bases, the J end lost 5 bases, and 17 bases lay between the germline ends. Written as DNA, the CDR3 is TGCGCCAGCAGTAAGATTCGGGCCCGCGACAATGAGCAGTTCTTC. Translating gives CASSKIRARDNEQFF.

J is TRBJ2-2 and V is TRBV11-1; D perhaps matches TRBD2 (5 bases). The germline V gene encodes CDR1 SGHAT and CDR2 FQDESV (reference sequence). Trimming stripped 1 base from V and 1 base from J, with 10 bases between. This CDR3 comprises 16 residues. For the CDR3, the DNA is TGTGCCAGCAGCTTAGTAGGGAGAAGGAACACCGGGGAGCTGTTTTTT. Its translation is CASSLVGRRNTGELFF. The full variable domain, in which reference TRBV11-1 and TRBJ2-2 provide the parts outside the CDR3, is EAEVAQSPRYKITEKSQAVAFWCDPISGHATLYWYRQILGQGPELLVQFQDESVVDDSQLPKDRFSAERLKGVDSTLKIQPAELGDSAMYLCASSLVGRRNTGELFFGEGSRLTVL.

This clone was counted only a few times. The chain employs TRBV5-1 and TRBJ2-1, with a weak D call TRBD1 (5 bases). V dropped 0 bases and J dropped 2 bases, with 9 bases sitting between them. Germline V gene data show CDR1 as SGHRS and CDR2 as YFSETQ. This CDR3 has 15 residues. Here the CDR3 reads CASSLDRSAYNEQFF. For the CDR3, the DNA is TGCGCCAGCAGCTTGGACAGGTCGGCCTACAATGAGCAGTTCTTC.

The chain links TRBV27 to TRBJ2-2; D tentatively fits TRBD1 or TRBD2 (5 bases each). Germline V gene sequence: CDR1 MNHEY, CDR2 SMNVEV (reference sequence). The CDR3 is made up of 15 amino acids. Trimming shortened V by 8 bases and J by 8 bases, and 21 bases separated the two germline ends. The CDR3 coding sequence is TGTGCCAGCCTAAGTCGCGAGGGGTTCTTGGGGGAGCTGTTTTTT. It is translated as CASLSREGFLGELFF.

This sequence joins TRBV7-9 and TRBJ2-7, with 8 bases fitting TRBD2. Germline trimming cut 5 bases from V and 7 bases from J; bases unmatched to any gene: 16. Germline CDR1 is SEHNR and CDR2 is FQNEAQ (reference sequence). CDR3 length equals 16 residues. CDR3 sequence reads: CASSPQPLPGGLEQYF. In nucleotides, the CDR3 is TGTGCCAGCAGCCCCCAACCCCTTCCGGGAGGGCTGGAGCAGTACTTC.

The chain links TRBV6-5 to TRBJ1-2; D remains ambiguous. The V gene's germline CDR1 is MNHEY and CDR2 SVGAGI. With 6 bases removed from V and 3 bases from J, the gap between germline ends came to 11 bases. This CDR3 contains 13 residues. CDR3 sequence reads: CASRPRTDYGYTF. CDR3 nucleotide sequence: TGTGCCAGCAGGCCCCGGACGGACTATGGCTACACCTTC.

The chain combines TRBV10-1 with TRBJ1-1, with a tentative D call TRBD1 (6 bases). The V gene lost 3 bases and the J gene lost 0 bases, with 11 bases spanning the gap. The CDR3 length is 15 residues. CDR1 and CDR2 from the germline V gene are WNHNN and SYGVQD (reference sequence). The CDR3 spells CASSDGQSMNTEAFF. In DNA, the CDR3 is TGCGCCAGCAGTGATGGACAGAGCATGAACACTGAAGCTTTCTTT.

V usage is TRBV27 and J usage is TRBJ2-7, with TRBD2 matching over 12 bases. CDR1 is MNHEY and CDR2 is SMNVEV in the germline V gene (reference sequence). Trimming took 5 bases from V and 5 from J; bases not matched to a gene: 10. This CDR3 spans 16 amino acids. Here the CDR3 DNA reads TGTGCCAGCAGTACCCCCAAGACTAGCGGGAGTGACGAGCAGTACTTC. Its translation: CASSTPKTSGSDEQYF.

This chain links TRBV2 with TRBJ1-1; D call uncertain. Germline V gives CDR1 SNHLY, CDR2 FYNNEI. The V end lost 7 bases, the J end lost 1 base, and 10 bases lay between the germline ends. This CDR3 comprises 13 residues. The CDR3 bases are TGTGCCAGCACTCTACTTACGAACACTGAAGCTTTCTTT. This encodes CASTLLTNTEAFF.

The chain couples TRBV29-1 to TRBJ2-1, with a weak D call TRBD1 (6 bases). The V end was cut by 7 bases, the J end by 6 bases, with 16 bases between. The CDR3 sequence is 13 residues long. CDR1 and CDR2 (germline): SQVTM, ANQGSEA. CDR3 loop: CSAEGERGNEQFF. Written as DNA, the CDR3 is TGCAGCGCAGAGGGGGAAAGGGGCAATGAGCAGTTCTTC.

This clone was recorded a few times. The genes are TRBV28 and TRBJ2-4; D assignment may be TRBD1 or TRBD2 (5 bases each). The CDR3 covers 15 residues. Trimming left V 2 bases short and J 1 base short, with 9 bases between. Germline lookup yields CDR1 MDHEN and CDR2 SYDVKM. CDR3 nucleotides: TGTGCCAGCAGTTTAGGGGGAGCCGCCAAAAACATTCAGTACTTC. This gives the protein CASSLGGAAKNIQYF.

This chain links TRBV29-1 with TRBJ1-1, with D unresolved. The germline CDR1 and CDR2 sequences are SQVTM and ANQGSEA. The CDR3 is 14 residues long. The V end lost 5 bases, the J end lost 1 base, and 14 bases lay between the germline ends. In DNA form, the CDR3 reads TGCAGCGTTATCGGGCCAGCCTCGAACACTGAAGCTTTCTTT. Translation: CSVIGPASNTEAFF.

The chain employs TRBV11-2 and TRBJ2-7; D unresolved. This CDR3 spans 12 amino acids. Germline loops: CDR1 SGHAT, CDR2 FQNNGV. Trimming removed 5 bases from V and 0 bases from J, with 5 bases in between. The CDR3 spells CASSPSSYEQYF. CDR3 nucleotides: TGTGCCAGCAGCCCGAGCTCCTACGAGCAGTACTTC.